These 12 T cell receptor beta chains came from one sample sequenced in a study of T cell responses to AZD1222 COVID-19 vaccine. Sequencing was performed with immunoSEQ multiplex PCR; in TCRdb, only in-frame clones are kept and a portion is missing. There are 120,000 to 150,000 clones in the sample; around 90% occur only once, and 1.5% to 2% lies in the top ten. Sequencing was performed on peripheral blood, taken 28 days after the second AZD1222 dose. These receptors were obtained from an adult who received the AZD1222 COVID-19 vaccine.

The rearrangement joins TRBV27 to TRBJ2-3; 12 nucleotides agree with TRBD2. The V gene's germline CDR1 is MNHEY and CDR2 SMNVEV (reference sequence). The CDR3 totals 17 residues. V shed 8 bases, J shed 4 bases, and the junction held 13 bases outside the gene matches. The CDR3 spells CASGDSLRLAGADTQYF. CDR3 sequence (DNA): TGTGCCAGCGGCGACTCTCTCAGACTAGCGGGGGCAGATACGCAGTATTTT.

The V call is TRBV6-5, the J call TRBJ1-4; 7 bases line up with TRBD1. The CDR3 length is 15 residues. Per germline, CDR1 MNHEY and CDR2 SVGAGI. V lost 6 bases, J lost 3 bases, and 7 bases stayed unmatched. The CDR3, as DNA: TGTGCCAGCAGCATCACAGGGACAGCTAATGAAAAACTGTTTTTT. This encodes CASSITGTANEKLFF.

The CDR3 here is CASSGQGSAFRGYTF. The CDR3 region has the DNA TGTGCCAGCTCAGGACAGGGGAGCGCTTTCCGGGGCTACACCTTC. This chain joins TRBV18 and TRBJ1-2, with TRBD1 matching over 9 bases. Germline loops: CDR1 KGHSH, CDR2 LQKENI. The CDR3 is 15 amino acids. Germline trimming cut 5 bases from V and 8 bases from J; bases unmatched to any gene: 12.

This chain uses TRBV19 with TRBJ1-6; D is possibly TRBD1 (5 bases). Deletions cut 6 bases from V and 9 bases from J, with 15 bases between. The CDR3 loop spans 14 amino acids. The germline V gene encodes CDR1 LNHDA and CDR2 SQIVND (reference sequence). Written as DNA, the CDR3 is TGTGCCAGTAGCCCCCTACCCGGGGGTTCACCCCTCCACTTT. This translates into CASSPLPGGSPLHF.

This clone was found once. The chain couples TRBV7-7 to TRBJ1-4, with D uncertain. This CDR3 is 13 amino acids long. The V gene's germline CDR1 is SSHAT and CDR2 FNYEAQ (reference sequence). Between the trimmed V and J ends, which lost 5 bases and 2 bases, there was a span of 6 bases. The CDR3 region is CASSQITNEKLFF. CDR3 sequence (DNA): TGTGCCAGCAGCCAGATCACTAATGAAAAACTGTTTTTT.

This chain uses TRBV5-1 with TRBJ1-6, with TRBD1 matching over 7 bases. Germline V gene data show CDR1 as SGHRS and CDR2 as YFSETQ. The V and J ends lost 3 bases and 6 bases, in that order; junction bases with no gene match: 3. CDR3 size: 14 residues. DNA for the CDR3: TGCGCCAGCAGCTATGGGGACAGTAATTCACCCCTCCACTTT. It translates to CASSYGDSNSPLHF.

The rearrangement uses TRBV23-1 and TRBJ1-1, with a tentative D call TRBD1 (6 bases). TRBV23-1 qualifies as an ORF whose function is uncertain. The V and J ends lost 5 bases and 1 base respectively, with 17 bases between them. This CDR3 contains 16 residues. CDR3 bases: TGCGCCAGCAGTAACCGGGACACGAGGAAGAACACTGAAGCTTTCTTT. Protein sequence: CASSNRDTRKNTEAFF.

This clone has a handful of counts. This chain links TRBV19 with TRBJ2-2; D remains unclear. The CDR3 is made up of 12 amino acids. Germline CDR1 and CDR2: LNHDA and SQIVND (reference sequence). V dropped 5 bases and J dropped 0 bases, with 1 base sitting between them. CDR3 protein: CASSPNTGELFF. The CDR3 DNA is TGTGCCAGTAGTCCGAACACCGGGGAGCTGTTTTTT.

For the CDR3, the DNA is TGTGCCAGCAGTAGATGGACAGGCCCTTTCAATGAGCAGTTCTTC. Protein sequence: CASSRWTGPFNEQFF. The chain has TRBV28 and TRBJ2-1, with 7 bases identical to TRBD1. In germline, CDR1 is MDHEN, CDR2 SYDVKM. The CDR3 runs to 15 residues. Trimming at V came to 5 bases and at J to 6 bases, leaving 10 bases not matched to a gene.

This sequence joins TRBV15 and TRBJ1-5; D not resolved. The CDR3 consists of 12 residues. Looked up from germline, CDR1 is LNHNV and CDR2 is YYDKDF (reference sequence). Trimming cost V 5 bases and J 2 bases, with 4 bases left between them. CDR3: CATSQGNQPQHF. DNA for the CDR3: TGTGCCACCAGCCAAGGCAATCAGCCCCAGCATTTT. Combining the CDR3 with reference TRBV15 and TRBJ1-5 gives the whole variable domain DAMVIQNPRYQVTQFGKPVTLSCSQTLNHNVMYWYQQKSSQAPKLLFHYYDKDFNNEADTPDNFQSRRPNTSFCFLDIRSPGLGDTAMYLCATSQGNQPQHFGDGTRLSIL.

The V call is TRBV6-6, the J call TRBJ2-7; D remains unclear. The V end lost 0 bases, the J end lost 3 bases, and 6 bases lay between the germline ends. This CDR3 contains 13 residues. Germline values: CDR1 MNHNY, CDR2 SVGAGI (reference sequence). The CDR3 here is CASSYSDLYEQYF. The CDR3 region has the DNA TGTGCCAGCAGTTACTCGGACCTCTACGAGCAGTACTTC.

The chain is built from TRBV18 and TRBJ2-2; 7 bases agree with TRBD1. This CDR3 is 16 amino acids long. Germline V gene data show CDR1 as KGHSH and CDR2 as LQKENI. The V segment lost 4 bases and the J segment 1 base; nucleotides outside the gene matches: 6. CDR3 protein: CASSQTGTVNTGELFF. The CDR3 DNA follows: TGTGCCAGCTCACAGACCGGGACAGTGAACACCGGGGAGCTGTTTTTT.